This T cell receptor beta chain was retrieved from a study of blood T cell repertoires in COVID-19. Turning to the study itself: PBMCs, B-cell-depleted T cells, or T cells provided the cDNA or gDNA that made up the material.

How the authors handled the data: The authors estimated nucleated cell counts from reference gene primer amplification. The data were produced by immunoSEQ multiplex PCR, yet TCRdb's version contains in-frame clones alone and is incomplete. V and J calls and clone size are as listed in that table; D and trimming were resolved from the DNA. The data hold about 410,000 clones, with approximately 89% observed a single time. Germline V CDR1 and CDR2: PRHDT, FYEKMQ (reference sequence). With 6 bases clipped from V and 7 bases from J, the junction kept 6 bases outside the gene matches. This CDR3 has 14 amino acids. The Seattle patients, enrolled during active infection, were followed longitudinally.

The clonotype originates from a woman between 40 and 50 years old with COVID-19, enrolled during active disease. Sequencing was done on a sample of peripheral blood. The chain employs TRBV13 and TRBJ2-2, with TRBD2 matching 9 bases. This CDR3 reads CASRAAGGLGELFF. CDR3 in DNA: TGTGCCAGCAGAGCGGCGGGGGGGCTCGGGGAGCTGTTTTTT.